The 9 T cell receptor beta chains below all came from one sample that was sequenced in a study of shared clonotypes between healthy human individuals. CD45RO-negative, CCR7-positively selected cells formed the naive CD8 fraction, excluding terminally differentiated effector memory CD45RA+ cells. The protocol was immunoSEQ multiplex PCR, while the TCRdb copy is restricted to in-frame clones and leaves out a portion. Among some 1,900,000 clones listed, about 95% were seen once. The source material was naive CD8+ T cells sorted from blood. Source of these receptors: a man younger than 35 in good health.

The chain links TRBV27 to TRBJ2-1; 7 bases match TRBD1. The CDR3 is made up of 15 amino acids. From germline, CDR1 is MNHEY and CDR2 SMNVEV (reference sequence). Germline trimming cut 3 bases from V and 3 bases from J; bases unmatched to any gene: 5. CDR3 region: CASSFGRGYYNEQFF. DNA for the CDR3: TGTGCCAGCAGTTTTGGCAGGGGGTACTACAATGAGCAGTTCTTC.

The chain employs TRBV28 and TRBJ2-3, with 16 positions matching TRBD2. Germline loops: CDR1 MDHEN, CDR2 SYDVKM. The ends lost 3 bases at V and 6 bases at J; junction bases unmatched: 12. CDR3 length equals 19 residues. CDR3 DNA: TGTGCCAGCAGTTTCCGTGGGACTAGCGGGGGGGCAGTACCGGATACGCAGTATTTT. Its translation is CASSFRGTSGGAVPDTQYF. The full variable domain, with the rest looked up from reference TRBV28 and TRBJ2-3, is DVKVTQSSRYLVKRTGEKVFLECVQDMDHENMFWYRQDPGLGLRLIYFSYDVKMKEKGDIPEGYSVSREKKERFSLILESASTNQTSMYLCASSFRGTSGGAVPDTQYFGPGTRLTVL.

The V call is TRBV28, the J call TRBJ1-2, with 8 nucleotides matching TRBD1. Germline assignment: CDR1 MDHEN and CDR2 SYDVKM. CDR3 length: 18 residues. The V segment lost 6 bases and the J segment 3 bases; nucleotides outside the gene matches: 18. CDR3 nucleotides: TGTGCCAGCAGGACCGCGGCCAGGAGGACAGGGAGGGACTATGGCTACACCTTC. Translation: CASRTAARRTGRDYGYTF.

CDR3: CASSPPRTSGRAGNEQFF. The CDR3 DNA is TGCGCCAGCAGCCCCCCCCGGACTAGCGGGAGGGCCGGAAATGAGCAGTTCTTC. V is TRBV4-3 and J is TRBJ2-1, with TRBD2 matching 15 bases. J was trimmed by 7 bases and V by 4 bases; bases with no gene match: 11. CDR3 length equals 18 residues. Germline CDR1 is LGHNA and CDR2 is YSLEER.

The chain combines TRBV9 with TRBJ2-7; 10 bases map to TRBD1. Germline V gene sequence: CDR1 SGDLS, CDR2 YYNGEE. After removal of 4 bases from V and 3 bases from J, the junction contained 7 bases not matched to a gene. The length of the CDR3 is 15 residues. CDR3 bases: TGTGCCAGCAGCCGGCCCGGGACAGGGGACTACGAGCAGTACTTC. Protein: CASSRPGTGDYEQYF.

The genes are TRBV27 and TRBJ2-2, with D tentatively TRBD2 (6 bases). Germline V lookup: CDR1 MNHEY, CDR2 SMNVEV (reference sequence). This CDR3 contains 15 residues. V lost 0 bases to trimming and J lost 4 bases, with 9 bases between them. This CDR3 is CASSLSAGPTGELFF. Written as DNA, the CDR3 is TGTGCCAGCAGTTTATCGGCGGGGCCCACCGGGGAGCTGTTTTTT.

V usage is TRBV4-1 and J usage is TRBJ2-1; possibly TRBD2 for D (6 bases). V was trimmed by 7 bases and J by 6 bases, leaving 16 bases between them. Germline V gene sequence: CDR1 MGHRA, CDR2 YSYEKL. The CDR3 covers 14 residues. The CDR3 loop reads CASKFAISGNEQFF. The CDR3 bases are TGCGCCAGCAAGTTCGCGATTAGCGGCAATGAGCAGTTCTTC.

The CDR3 bases are TGCGCCAGCAGCCGAACTACAGGGGGTGAGCAGTTCTTC. Translating it yields CASSRTTGGEQFF. The genes are TRBV4-3 and TRBJ2-1, with 8 bases identical to TRBD1. This CDR3 is built from 13 residues. CDR1 and CDR2 (germline): LGHNA, YSLEER. J gave up 9 bases and V 4 bases, and 5 bases lay outside the gene matches.

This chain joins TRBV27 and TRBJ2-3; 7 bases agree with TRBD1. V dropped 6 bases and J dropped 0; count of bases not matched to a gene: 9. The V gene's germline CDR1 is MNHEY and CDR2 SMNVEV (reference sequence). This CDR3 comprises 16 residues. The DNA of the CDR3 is TGTGCCAGCAGCCTCCTTGGGGACAGAAGCACAGATACGCAGTATTTT. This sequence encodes CASSLLGDRSTDTQYF.